This TCR beta chain was captured by sequencing in a study of early T cells in non-severe SARS-CoV-2 infection. Germline trimming cut 4 bases from V and 9 bases from J; bases unmatched to any gene: 6. Looked up from germline, CDR1 is SNHLY and CDR2 is FYNNEI. This CDR3 contains 15 residues. As part of library construction, unique molecular identifiers were attached to individual cDNA molecules. TCRdb fed the 5' RACE reads into MiXCR, producing one record per CDR3 protein. Of tens of thousands of distinct CDR3 sequences listed, 5.3% are singletons. Ten or more counts support this clonotype. The receptor comes from an adult who was a healthcare worker with PCR-confirmed SARS-CoV-2 infection or an uninfected control (not recorded which). The sequenced sample was whole blood. V and J are TRBV2 and TRBJ2-1; 13 nucleotides line up with TRBD2. CDR3 DNA: TGTGCCAGCAGTGTTTGGACTAGCGGGAGTGGTGAGCAGTTCTTC. This codes for CASSVWTSGSGEQFF.